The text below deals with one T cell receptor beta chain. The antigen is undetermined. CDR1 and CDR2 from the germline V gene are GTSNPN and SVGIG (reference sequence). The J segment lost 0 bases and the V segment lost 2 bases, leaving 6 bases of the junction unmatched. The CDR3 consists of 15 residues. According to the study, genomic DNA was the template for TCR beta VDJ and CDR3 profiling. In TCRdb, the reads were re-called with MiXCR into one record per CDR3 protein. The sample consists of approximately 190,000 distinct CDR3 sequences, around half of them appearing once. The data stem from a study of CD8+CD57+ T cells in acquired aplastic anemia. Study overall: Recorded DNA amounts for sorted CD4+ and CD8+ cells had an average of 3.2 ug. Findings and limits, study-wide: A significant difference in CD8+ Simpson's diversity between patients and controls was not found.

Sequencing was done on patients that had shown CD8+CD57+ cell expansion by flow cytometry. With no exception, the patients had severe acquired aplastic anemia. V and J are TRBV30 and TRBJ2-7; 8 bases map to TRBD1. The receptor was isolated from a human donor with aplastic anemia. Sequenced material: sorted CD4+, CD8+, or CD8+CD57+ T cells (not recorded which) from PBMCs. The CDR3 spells CAWSRLGQDSYEQYF. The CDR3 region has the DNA TGTGCCTGGAGTCGATTGGGACAGGACTCCTACGAGCAGTACTTC.